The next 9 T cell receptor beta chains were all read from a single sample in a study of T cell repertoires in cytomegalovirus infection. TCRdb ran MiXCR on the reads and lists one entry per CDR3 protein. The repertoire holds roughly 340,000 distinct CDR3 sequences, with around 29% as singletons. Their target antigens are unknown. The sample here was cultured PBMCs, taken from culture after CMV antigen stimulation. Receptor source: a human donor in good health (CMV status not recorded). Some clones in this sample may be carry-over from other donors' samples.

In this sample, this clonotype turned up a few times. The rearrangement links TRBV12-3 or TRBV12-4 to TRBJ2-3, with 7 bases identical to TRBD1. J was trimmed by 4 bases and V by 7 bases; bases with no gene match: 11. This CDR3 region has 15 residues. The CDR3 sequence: CASTLKGDRADTQYF. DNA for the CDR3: TGTGCCAGCACTCTGAAGGGTGACAGGGCAGATACGCAGTATTTT.

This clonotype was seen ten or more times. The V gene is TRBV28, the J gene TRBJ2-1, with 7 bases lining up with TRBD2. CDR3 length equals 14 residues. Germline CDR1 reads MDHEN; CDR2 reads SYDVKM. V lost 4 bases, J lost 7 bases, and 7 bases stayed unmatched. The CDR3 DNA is TGTGCCAGCAGTTCCTGGACTAGAAGGAATGAGCAGTTCTTC. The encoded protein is CASSSWTRRNEQFF.

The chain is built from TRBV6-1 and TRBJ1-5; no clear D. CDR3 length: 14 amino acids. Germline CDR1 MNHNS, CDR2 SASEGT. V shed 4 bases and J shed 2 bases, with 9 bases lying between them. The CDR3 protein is CASSVALGNQPQHF. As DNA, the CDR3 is TGTGCCAGCAGTGTGGCCCTGGGCAATCAGCCCCAGCATTTT.

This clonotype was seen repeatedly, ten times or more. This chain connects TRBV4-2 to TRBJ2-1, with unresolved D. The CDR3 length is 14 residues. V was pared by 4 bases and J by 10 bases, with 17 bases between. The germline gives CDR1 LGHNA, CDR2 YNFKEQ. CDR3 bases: TGTGCCAGCAGCCGTCCAAAAGGGTTTACAGAGCAGTTCTTC. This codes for CASSRPKGFTEQFF.

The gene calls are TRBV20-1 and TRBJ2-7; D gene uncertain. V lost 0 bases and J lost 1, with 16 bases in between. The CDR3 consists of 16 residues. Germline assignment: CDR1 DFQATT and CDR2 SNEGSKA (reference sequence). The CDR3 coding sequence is TGCAGTGCTAGAGATGAAGGTTTCTGGGGATCCTACGAGCAGTACTTC. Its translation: CSARDEGFWGSYEQYF.

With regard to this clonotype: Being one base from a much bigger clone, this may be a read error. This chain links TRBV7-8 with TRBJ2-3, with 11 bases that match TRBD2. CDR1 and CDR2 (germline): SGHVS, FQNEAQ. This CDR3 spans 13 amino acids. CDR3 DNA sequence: TGTACCAGTAGCGGGGGGGCTCCAGATACGCAGTATTTT. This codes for CTSSGGAPDTQYF. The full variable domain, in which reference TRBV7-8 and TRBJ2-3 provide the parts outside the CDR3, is GAGVSQSPRYKVAKRGQDVALRCDPISGHVSLFWYQQALGQGPEFLTYFQNEAQLDKSGLPSDRFFAERPEGSVSTLKIQRTQQEDSAVYLCTSSGGAPDTQYFGPGTRLTVL.

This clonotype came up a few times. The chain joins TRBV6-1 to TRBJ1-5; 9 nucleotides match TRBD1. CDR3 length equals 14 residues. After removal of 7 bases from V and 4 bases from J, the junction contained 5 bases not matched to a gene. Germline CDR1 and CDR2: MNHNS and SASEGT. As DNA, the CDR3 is TGTGCCAGCACTCCCGGGACAGGGAATCAGCCCCAGCATTTT. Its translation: CASTPGTGNQPQHF.

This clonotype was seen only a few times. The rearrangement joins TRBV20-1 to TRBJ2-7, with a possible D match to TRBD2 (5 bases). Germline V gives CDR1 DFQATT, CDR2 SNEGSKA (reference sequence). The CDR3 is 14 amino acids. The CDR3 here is CSRPAEGLSYEQYF. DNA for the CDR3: TGCAGCAGGCCAGCTGAGGGCCTGAGCTACGAGCAGTACTTC.

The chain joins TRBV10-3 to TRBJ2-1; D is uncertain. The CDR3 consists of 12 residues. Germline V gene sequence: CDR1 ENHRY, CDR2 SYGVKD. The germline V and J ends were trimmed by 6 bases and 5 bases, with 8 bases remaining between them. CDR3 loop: CAIRDLNNEQFF. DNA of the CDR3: TGTGCCATCAGGGACCTAAACAATGAGCAGTTCTTC.